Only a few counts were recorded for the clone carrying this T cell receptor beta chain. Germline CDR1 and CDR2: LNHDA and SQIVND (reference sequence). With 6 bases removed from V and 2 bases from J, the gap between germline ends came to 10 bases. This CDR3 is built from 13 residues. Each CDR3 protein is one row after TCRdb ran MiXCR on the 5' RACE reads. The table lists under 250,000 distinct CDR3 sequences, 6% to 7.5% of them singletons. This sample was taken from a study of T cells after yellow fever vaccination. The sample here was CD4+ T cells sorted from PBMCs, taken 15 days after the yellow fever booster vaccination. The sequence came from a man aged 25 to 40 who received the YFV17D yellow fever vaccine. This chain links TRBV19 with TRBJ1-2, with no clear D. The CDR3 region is CASRPTSNYGYTF. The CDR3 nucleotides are TGTGCCAGTAGGCCGACATCAAACTATGGCTACACCTTC.